This T cell receptor beta chain was observed in a study of blood T cell repertoires in COVID-19. Study-wide background: Italy, Spain and the United States were the sources of the convalescent and acute COVID-19 samples.

A few counts support this clone. From germline, CDR1 is MNHEY and CDR2 SVGAGI. Trimming removed 2 bases at V and 5 bases at J, with 9 bases between. The CDR3 runs to 14 residues. In the authors' workflow: Counts of nucleated cells, estimated from reference gene primer amplification, were obtained. The table came from immunoSEQ multiplex PCR; TCRdb's copy has only in-frame clones and leaves some out. V and J calls and clone size follow that table, whereas D and trimming were derived from the DNA. The sample gives more than 50,000 clones, around nine tenths of which show up once; approximately 4% is in the top ten.

Sequencing was performed on peripheral blood. This chain uses TRBV6-5 with TRBJ2-2; D might be TRBD2 (5 bases). This receptor was taken from a human donor in a cohort sampled during active COVID-19. The CDR3 spells CASSYGLGTGELFF. The CDR3 DNA is TGTGCCAGCAGTTACGGACTGGGGACCGGGGAGCTGTTTTTT.